This T cell receptor beta chain was documented in a study of cytomegalovirus exposure and HLA in healthy donors. Study-level background: Drawn from HLA-typed donors, 80 million to 100 million unique TCRs were held in an early data release.

Study-level results: With further analysis later on, most CMV-associated TCR beta chains appeared HLA-restricted. The sole available immune exposure information was CMV serostatus.

PCR used 60 Vbeta primers and 13 Jbeta primers. Generated by immunoSEQ multiplex PCR, the TCRdb table keeps only in-frame clones and is missing some. Here the sample spans 150,000 or so clones, approximately 82% being singletons. Regarding this clone: Its matching antigen is unknown.

Trimming removed 4 bases at V and 2 bases at J, with 8 bases between. The V gene's germline CDR1 is MGHRA and CDR2 YSYEKL. The CDR3 loop spans 14 amino acids. The chain combines TRBV4-1 with TRBJ2-2; the D is unclear. The sequencing sample was made of PBMCs. This TCR was recovered from a man aged 18 to 29 in good health and CMV-seropositive. The CDR3 DNA follows: TGCGCCAGCAGCCGCATAGTTAACACCGGGGAGCTGTTTTTT. Its protein is CASSRIVNTGELFF.